Listed here are 10 T cell receptor beta chains from one sample, sequenced in a study of shared clonotypes between healthy human individuals. Some clones are missing from TCRdb's copy, which holds only in-frame ones; the method was immunoSEQ multiplex PCR. The sample has 2 million to 3 million clones, roughly 93% seen once. Sequenced sample: naive CD4+ T cells from PBMCs. Subset noted: CD45RA+ positively selected. The receptors derive from a man in his late teens or twenties in good health. Some clones in this sample may be carry-over from other donors' samples.

J is TRBJ2-1 and V is TRBV9; possible D gene TRBD2, 5 bases. The length of the CDR3 is 16 residues. Germline lookup yields CDR1 SGDLS and CDR2 YYNGEE. Deletions cut 0 bases from V and 2 bases from J, with 12 bases between. The CDR3 nucleotides read TGTGCCAGCAGCGTAGAGAAGACCGGGACCTACAATGAGCAGTTCTTC. It encodes CASSVEKTGTYNEQFF.

The chain carries TRBV7-3 and TRBJ2-5; D is undetermined. The CDR3 loop spans 13 amino acids. V shed 5 bases and J shed 3 bases, with 10 bases lying between them. Germline values: CDR1 SGHTA, CDR2 FQGTGA. In DNA, the CDR3 is TGTGCCAGCAGCATCGCCAGCGAAGAGACCCAGTACTTC. Residues: CASSIASEETQYF.

This clone was picked up one time. This sequence joins TRBV28 and TRBJ2-1; D is perhaps TRBD1 (5 bases). The CDR3 extends over 13 amino acids. Trimming removed 5 bases at V and 5 bases at J, with 10 bases between. Germline V gene sequence: CDR1 MDHEN, CDR2 SYDVKM. CDR3 amino acids: CASSHGHNNEQFF. The CDR3 DNA is TGTGCCAGCAGTCACGGACACAACAATGAGCAGTTCTTC.

The chain links TRBV19 to TRBJ1-5, with 9 bases lining up with TRBD1. The CDR3 spans 14 residues. Trimming at V came to 4 bases and at J to 9 bases, leaving 7 bases not matched to a gene. Germline CDR1 LNHDA, CDR2 SQIVND (reference sequence). CDR3 DNA: TGTGCCAGTAGTACGACAGGGGGGACGGGGCCCCAGCATTTT. Translated: CASSTTGGTGPQHF.

The V call is TRBV28, the J call TRBJ1-2; perhaps TRBD1 as D (5 bases). The CDR3 runs to 15 residues. V was clipped by 6 bases and J by 3 bases, with 17 bases between them. CDR1 MDHEN and CDR2 SYDVKM come from the germline V gene. The CDR3 reads CASSARRGWDYGYTF. In nucleotides, the CDR3 is TGTGCCAGCAGCGCAAGGCGGGGGTGGGACTATGGCTACACCTTC.

The V call is TRBV6-1, the J call TRBJ2-7; 10 positions match TRBD2. With V trimmed by 6 bases and J by 4 bases, 9 bases remained unmatched. Looked up from germline, CDR1 is MNHNS and CDR2 is SASEGT. The CDR3 runs 15 residues. Written as DNA, the CDR3 is TGTGCCAGCAGCGTCGGTAGCGGGAGGTGGTACGAGCAGTACTTC. Protein product: CASSVGSGRWYEQYF.

The J gene is TRBJ2-7, the V gene TRBV19; the match to TRBD1 covers 10 bases. Germline trimming cut 4 bases from V and 6 bases from J; bases unmatched to any gene: 6. The CDR3 length is 14 residues. Germline V lookup: CDR1 LNHDA, CDR2 SQIVND (reference sequence). The CDR3 coding sequence is TGTGCCAGTAGTACCGACAGGGGGCAAAGCGAGCAGTACTTC. It is translated as CASSTDRGQSEQYF.

This chain uses TRBV5-1 with TRBJ2-3; 16 bases are shared with TRBD2. The length of the CDR3 is 17 residues. Germline V lookup: CDR1 SGHRS, CDR2 YFSETQ. The J segment lost 1 base and the V segment lost 4 bases, leaving 3 bases of the junction unmatched. The CDR3 reads CASSRGTSGRGTDTQYF. The DNA for the CDR3 is TGCGCCAGCAGCCGAGGGACTAGCGGGAGGGGCACAGATACGCAGTATTTT. Using reference TRBV5-1 and TRBJ2-3 for the parts outside the CDR3, the full variable domain is KAGVTQTPRYLIKTRGQQVTLSCSPISGHRSVSWYQQTPGQGLQFLFEYFSETQRNKGNFPGRFSGRQFSNSRSEMNVSTLELGDSALYLCASSRGTSGRGTDTQYFGPGTRLTVL.

The gene calls are TRBV6-1 and TRBJ2-7; TRBD1 matches 8 bases. CDR1 is MNHNS, CDR2 SASEGT, per germline. This CDR3 region has 13 residues. V shed 10 bases and J 7 bases; nucleotides not matched to a gene: 12. The CDR3 bases are TGTGCCACCACGGACAGGGTCGGTTGGGAGCAGTACTTC. Translated: CATTDRVGWEQYF.

This chain uses TRBV5-4 with TRBJ2-3; TRBD2 aligns across 8 bases. Per germline, CDR1 SGHNT and CDR2 YYREEE (reference sequence). The V segment lost 2 bases and the J segment 0 bases; nucleotides outside the gene matches: 5. This CDR3 region has 16 residues. CDR3 region: CASSFPGTRSTDTQYF. Written as DNA, the CDR3 is TGTGCCAGCAGCTTCCCCGGGACTAGGAGCACAGATACGCAGTATTTT. Looking up the rest from reference TRBV5-4 and TRBJ2-3 gives the full variable domain: ETGVTQSPTHLIKTRGQQVTLRCSSQSGHNTVSWYQQALGQGPQFIFQYYREEENGRGNFPPRFSGLQFPNYSSELNVNALELDDSALYLCASSFPGTRSTDTQYFGPGTRLTVL.